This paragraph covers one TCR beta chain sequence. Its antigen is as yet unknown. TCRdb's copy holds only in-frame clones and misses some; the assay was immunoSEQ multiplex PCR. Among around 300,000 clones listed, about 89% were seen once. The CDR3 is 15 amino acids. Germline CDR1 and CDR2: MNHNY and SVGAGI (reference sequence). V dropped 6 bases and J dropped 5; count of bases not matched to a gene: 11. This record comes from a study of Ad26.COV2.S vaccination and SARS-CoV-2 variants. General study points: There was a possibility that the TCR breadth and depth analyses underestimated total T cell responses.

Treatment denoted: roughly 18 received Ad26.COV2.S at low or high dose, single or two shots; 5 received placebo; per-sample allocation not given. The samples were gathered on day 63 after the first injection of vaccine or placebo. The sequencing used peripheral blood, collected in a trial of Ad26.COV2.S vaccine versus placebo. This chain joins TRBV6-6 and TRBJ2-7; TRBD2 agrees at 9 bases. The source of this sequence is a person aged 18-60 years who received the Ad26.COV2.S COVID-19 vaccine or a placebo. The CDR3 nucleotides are TGTGCCAGCAGATTTAGCGGGGGCGAGGGCCACGAGCAGTACTTC. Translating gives CASRFSGGEGHEQYF.